Below are 32 T cell receptor beta chains sequenced from a single sample in a study of shared clonotypes between healthy human individuals. Sequenced by immunoSEQ multiplex PCR; TCRdb stores in-frame clones only, minus some. This sample carries approximately 1,000,000 clones, about four fifths of them seen once, and the ten largest clones take around 0.47%. Sequencing was performed on memory CD4+ T cells from PBMCs. Described subset: CD45RA-negative fraction. All receptors derive from a man younger than 30 in good health. Some clones in this sample may be carry-over from other donors' samples.

The chain couples TRBV5-6 to TRBJ2-7, with D hard to call. Trimming removed 1 base at V and 3 bases at J, with 11 bases between. This CDR3 spans 14 amino acids. Germline CDR1 reads SGHDT; CDR2 reads YYEEEE. CDR3 residues: CASSLRVGDYEQYF. The CDR3 DNA is TGTGCCAGCAGCTTGCGGGTAGGCGACTACGAGCAGTACTTC. Variable domain in full (rest from reference TRBV5-6 and TRBJ2-7): DAGVTQSPTHLIKTRGQQVTLRCSPKSGHDTVSWYQQALGQGPQFIFQYYEEEERQRGNFPDRFSGHQFPNYSSELNVNALLLGDSALYLCASSLRVGDYEQYFGPGTRLTVT.

V is TRBV28 and J is TRBJ1-3; D perhaps matches TRBD1 (6 bases). V was pared by 3 bases and J by 2 bases, with 11 bases between. From germline, CDR1 is MDHEN and CDR2 SYDVKM. The CDR3 covers 15 residues. In nucleotides, the CDR3 is TGTGCCAGCAGTTTGGGGGGCAAAGCTGGAAACACCATATATTTT. It translates to CASSLGGKAGNTIYF.

About this clone itself: One end of the junction varies from germline; a read error may be responsible. The chain is built from TRBV27 and TRBJ1-5; 9 bases agree with TRBD1. Looked up from germline, CDR1 is MNHEY and CDR2 is SMNVEV (reference sequence). The CDR3 runs 15 residues. The CDR3 spells CATSKGTGGNQPQHF. The CDR3 DNA follows: TGTGCCACCAGTAAGGGAACAGGGGGCAACCAGCCCCAGCATTTT.

Details on this clone: One end of the junction is discordant with germline, which a read error may explain. The chain is built from TRBV11-2 and TRBJ2-3, with D perhaps TRBD1 or TRBD2 (6 bases each). CDR3 length: 16 residues. CDR1 and CDR2 (germline): SGHAT, FQNNGV. CDR3 in amino acids: CASSVGARGRTDTRYF. The CDR3 bases are TGTGCCAGCAGCGTGGGGGCCCGGGGGCGCACAGATACGCGGTATTTT.

The rearrangement joins TRBV5-4 to TRBJ2-7; the D is unclear. Germline assignment: CDR1 SGHNT and CDR2 YYREEE (reference sequence). V was pared by 1 base and J by 6 bases, with 14 bases between. The CDR3 contains 14 residues. The CDR3 DNA reads as TGTGCCAGCAGCTTGAACGATGGACGGGTCGAGCAGTACTTC. It codes for CASSLNDGRVEQYF.

V gene TRBV5-6 combines with J gene TRBJ2-4, with a weak D call TRBD1 (6 bases). CDR3 length: 14 residues. V was clipped by 4 bases and J by 1 base, with 9 bases between them. In germline, CDR1 is SGHDT, CDR2 YYEEEE. CDR3 residues: CASSKTGAKNIQYF. CDR3 sequence (DNA): TGTGCCAGCAGCAAGACAGGTGCCAAAAACATTCAGTACTTC.

The count of this clone is one. The chain uses TRBV5-1 and TRBJ2-7; 9 positions match TRBD1. J lost 6 bases, V lost 5 bases, and 9 bases had no gene match. The germline gives CDR1 SGHRS, CDR2 YFSETQ. The CDR3 length is 14 residues. The CDR3 here is CASRFAQGAGEQYF. The CDR3 nucleotides are TGCGCCAGCAGGTTCGCACAGGGGGCTGGCGAGCAGTACTTC.

This sequence joins TRBV2 and TRBJ2-2, with TRBD2 matching over 10 bases. Germline V gene lookup returns CDR1 SNHLY and CDR2 FYNNEI. J lost 2 bases, V lost 7 bases, and 4 bases had no gene match. This CDR3 region has 15 residues. DNA for the CDR3: TGTGCCAGCACCGGACTAGCGGTAAACACCGGGGAGCTGTTTTTT. Its protein product is CASTGLAVNTGELFF.

This chain uses TRBV19 with TRBJ2-2; 7 bases line up with TRBD1. The V gene end was trimmed by 8 bases and the J gene end by 1 base; junction bases not matched to a gene: 4. The CDR3 has 14 residues. CDR1 is LNHDA, CDR2 SQIVND, per germline (reference sequence). The CDR3 reads CASWRTGNTGELFF. Written as DNA, the CDR3 is TGTGCCAGTTGGAGGACAGGGAACACCGGGGAGCTGTTTTTT.

The rearrangement joins TRBV6-4 to TRBJ2-1; the D call may be TRBD1 or TRBD2 (5 bases each). The length of the CDR3 is 15 residues. V lost 2 bases, J lost 6 bases, and 14 bases lay in between. Germline V gene lookup returns CDR1 MRHNA and CDR2 SNTAGT. CDR3: CASSDQPTGTNEQFF. For the CDR3, the DNA is TGTGCCAGCAGTGACCAACCGACGGGGACCAATGAGCAGTTCTTC.

The rearrangement uses TRBV5-1 and TRBJ2-1; 8 nucleotides line up with TRBD2. The CDR3 sequence is 17 residues long. Germline V gives CDR1 SGHRS, CDR2 YFSETQ. The V segment lost 3 bases and the J segment 0 bases; nucleotides outside the gene matches: 8. CDR3 loop: CASSSKSGTSSYNEQFF. The CDR3 DNA follows: TGCGCCAGCAGCTCGAAGTCCGGGACTAGCTCCTACAATGAGCAGTTCTTC.

The chain combines TRBV28 with TRBJ1-1; 9 bases map to TRBD1. V lost 5 bases and J lost 7; bases outside the gene matches: 11. Per germline, CDR1 MDHEN and CDR2 SYDVKM. CDR3 length: 15 amino acids. CDR3 sequence: CASSPPDRGLVEAFF. The CDR3 nucleotides are TGTGCCAGCAGTCCACCCGACAGGGGGTTGGTTGAAGCTTTCTTT.

V usage is TRBV18 and J usage is TRBJ1-1; D perhaps matches TRBD1 (5 bases). Germline assignment: CDR1 KGHSH and CDR2 LQKENI. Between the trimmed V and J ends, which lost 4 bases and 1 base, there was a span of 13 bases. There are 15 residues in the CDR3. The CDR3 coding sequence is TGTGCCAGCTCACTAGGACAAACAGGGAACACTGAAGCTTTCTTT. It translates to CASSLGQTGNTEAFF.

This clone has only one observation. The chain carries TRBV4-3 and TRBJ2-3; D uncertain. CDR3 length: 14 residues. V lost 0 bases and J lost 0, with 4 bases in between. CDR1 LGHNA and CDR2 YSLEER come from the germline V gene. The CDR3: CASSQDSSTDTQYF. The CDR3 coding sequence is TGCGCCAGCAGCCAAGATTCCAGCACAGATACGCAGTATTTT.

Comment on this clone: This specimen includes other DNA sequences encoding the same CDR3. V is TRBV30 and J is TRBJ2-5, with a weak D call TRBD2 (6 bases). The CDR3 sequence is 13 residues long. Germline V CDR1 and CDR2: GTSNPN, SVGIG (reference sequence). V shed 1 base and J shed 0 bases, with 6 bases lying between them. The CDR3 DNA reads TGTGCCTGGAGTGGCGGGAACCAAGAGACCCAGTACTTC. Translation gives CAWSGGNQETQYF.

This clone was picked up one time. Other DNA sequences in the sample encode the same CDR3. The CDR3 here is CASSQSWETQYF. The CDR3 coding sequence is TGTGCCAGCAGCCAATCGTGGGAGACCCAGTACTTC. The genes are TRBV14 and TRBJ2-5, with D unresolved. The CDR3 length is 12 residues. The germline V gene has CDR1 SGHDN and CDR2 FVKESK. Trimming stripped 2 bases from V and 5 bases from J, with 6 bases between. Full variable domain (missing parts from reference TRBV14 and TRBJ2-5): EAGVTQFPSHSVIEKGQTVTLRCDPISGHDNLYWYRRVMGKEIKFLLHFVKESKQDESGMPNNRFLAERTGGTYSTLKVQPAELEDSGVYFCASSQSWETQYFGPGTRLLVL.

V usage is TRBV7-2 and J usage is TRBJ2-3, with D perhaps TRBD2 (5 bases). Germline V CDR1 and CDR2: SGHTA, FQGNSA. The V end lost 5 bases, the J end lost 5 bases, and 8 bases lay between the germline ends. The CDR3 extends over 12 amino acids. Here the CDR3 DNA reads TGTGCCAGCAGCACAGAGGGAGATACGCAGTATTTT. Amino acid sequence: CASSTEGDTQYF.

This clone was detected only a few times. V usage is TRBV27 and J usage is TRBJ1-2; D ambiguous. V lost 6 bases, J lost 0 bases, and 17 bases lay in between. CDR3 size: 16 residues. Germline V lookup: CDR1 MNHEY, CDR2 SMNVEV (reference sequence). CDR3: CASSPWGVPANYGYTF. CDR3 sequence (DNA): TGTGCCAGCAGCCCCTGGGGTGTCCCCGCTAACTATGGCTACACCTTC.

A few counts support this clone. The V gene is TRBV19, the J gene TRBJ2-1; 10 bases align to TRBD2. The CDR3 runs to 18 residues. The trim removed 4 bases at V and 9 bases at J, leaving 18 bases unmatched. Per the germline V gene, CDR1 is LNHDA and CDR2 is SQIVND (reference sequence). Here the CDR3 DNA reads TGTGCCAGTAGTACCCACGGTATGTGGCTAGCGGGAGATAGTGAGCAGTTCTTC. It is translated as CASSTHGMWLAGDSEQFF.

This clone was picked up a small number of times. CDR3 DNA sequence: TGTGCCAGCAGCGTAGATACCGGGCAGCCCCAGCATTTT. This sequence encodes CASSVDTGQPQHF. The J gene is TRBJ1-5, the V gene TRBV9; D unclear. Germline values: CDR1 SGDLS, CDR2 YYNGEE. The CDR3 has 13 residues. V was shortened by 0 bases and J by 7 bases, with 8 bases between the two germline ends.

This chain uses TRBV7-8 with TRBJ2-1; weak D call: TRBD2 (5 bases). CDR3 length: 13 amino acids. Trimming cost V 4 bases and J 9 bases, with 13 bases left between them. Per the germline V gene, CDR1 is SGHVS and CDR2 is FQNEAQ. The DNA of the CDR3 is TGTGCCAGCAGCTCAGAGGGTTTAGGTGAGCAGTTCTTC. This gives the protein CASSSEGLGEQFF.

The chain joins TRBV28 to TRBJ1-1, with 11 bases matching TRBD1. The CDR3 sequence is 16 residues long. V shed 1 base, J shed 4 bases, and the junction held 5 bases outside the gene matches. CDR1 MDHEN and CDR2 SYDVKM come from the germline V gene. In DNA form, the CDR3 reads TGTGCCAGCAGTTTATCGGGACAGGGGGTATCCACTGAAGCTTTCTTT. Its translation: CASSLSGQGVSTEAFF.

CDR3 in amino acids: CASAAGTGDTGELFF. In DNA, the CDR3 is TGTGCCAGCGCCGCCGGGACAGGGGACACCGGGGAGCTGTTTTTT. V is TRBV18 and J is TRBJ2-2; 10 bases fit TRBD1. Germline CDR1 KGHSH, CDR2 LQKENI. The V and J ends lost 8 bases and 3 bases, in that order; junction bases with no gene match: 6. This CDR3 spans 15 amino acids. Together with reference TRBV18 and TRBJ2-2, the CDR3 gives the full variable domain: NAGVMQNPRHLVRRRGQEARLRCSPMKGHSHVYWYRQLPEEGLKFMVYLQKENIIDESGMPKERFSAEFPKEGPSILRIQQVVRGDSAAYFCASAAGTGDTGELFFGEGSRLTVL.

This clone came up many times. The gene calls are TRBV4-2 and TRBJ2-1, with TRBD2 matching 13 bases. The germline V gene encodes CDR1 LGHNA and CDR2 YNFKEQ. The ends lost 0 bases at V and 8 bases at J; junction bases unmatched: 13. The CDR3 totals 19 residues. The CDR3 loop reads CASSQDGTSGALGTDEQFF. As DNA, the CDR3 is TGTGCCAGCAGCCAAGATGGGACTAGCGGGGCCCTGGGCACGGATGAGCAGTTCTTC.

The chain couples TRBV6-6 to TRBJ2-7; the D gene is possibly TRBD2 (5 bases). The CDR3 has 14 amino acids. Germline assignment: CDR1 MNHNY and CDR2 SVGAGI (reference sequence). Trimming stripped 3 bases from V and 7 bases from J, with 16 bases between. The CDR3 here is CASSYSGNLGEQYF. DNA for the CDR3: TGTGCCAGCAGTTATTCCGGGAACCTGGGGGAGCAGTACTTC.

This chain connects TRBV6-1 to TRBJ2-1; 11 bases are a match to TRBD2. V lost 7 bases and J lost 4; bases outside the gene matches: 6. The CDR3 runs to 15 residues. In germline, CDR1 is MNHNS, CDR2 SASEGT. CDR3 DNA: TGTGCCAGCATCACCGGGACTAGCGGATACAATGAGCAGTTCTTC. Translated, it gives CASITGTSGYNEQFF.

Details on this clone: The same CDR3 also results from other DNA sequences found in this sample. The V and J genes are TRBV18 and TRBJ2-7; perhaps TRBD1 as D (6 bases). The length of the CDR3 is 14 residues. The V gene's germline CDR1 is KGHSH and CDR2 LQKENI. V lost 2 bases to trimming and J lost 3 bases, with 11 bases between them. For the CDR3, the DNA is TGTGCCAGCTCACCAGCAGGGGCCAACTACGAGCAGTACTTC. Residues: CASSPAGANYEQYF.

V gene TRBV5-1 combines with J gene TRBJ2-5; D ambiguous. CDR3 length: 15 amino acids. Trimming shortened V by 0 bases and J by 3 bases, and 12 bases separated the two germline ends. CDR1 and CDR2 (germline): SGHRS, YFSETQ. The CDR3 DNA sequence: TGCGCCAGCAGCTTGGATTCTTCGCGGAAAGAGACCCAGTACTTC. Translated, it gives CASSLDSSRKETQYF. The full variable domain, its missing parts supplied by reference TRBV5-1 and TRBJ2-5, is KAGVTQTPRYLIKTRGQQVTLSCSPISGHRSVSWYQQTPGQGLQFLFEYFSETQRNKGNFPGRFSGRQFSNSRSEMNVSTLELGDSALYLCASSLDSSRKETQYFGPGTRLLVL.

This chain uses TRBV10-2 with TRBJ2-5, with unresolved D. From germline, CDR1 is WSHSY and CDR2 SAAADI. V dropped 4 bases and J dropped 4 bases, with 13 bases sitting between them. The CDR3 length is 14 residues. The DNA of the CDR3 is TGCGCCAGCAGTGGACTCAACCGCGGAGAGACCCAGTACTTC. Protein sequence: CASSGLNRGETQYF.

This clone was seen a handful of times. The V call is TRBV4-3, the J call TRBJ1-1; D is possibly TRBD1 (6 bases). The CDR3 extends over 13 amino acids. Trimming took off 0 bases at V and 9 bases at J, with 11 bases between the two ends. CDR1 is LGHNA and CDR2 is YSLEER in the germline V gene. The CDR3 spells CASSQDVGQQAFF. The CDR3 DNA is TGCGCCAGCAGCCAAGATGTCGGACAGCAAGCTTTCTTT.

This clone was seen once. The chain carries TRBV25-1 and TRBJ2-3; possibly TRBD2 for D (6 bases). V lost 0 bases and J lost 0, with 16 bases in between. The CDR3 is 18 amino acids. Germline loops: CDR1 MGHDK, CDR2 SYGVNS. CDR3 loop: CASSEYEGRRSSTDTQYF. Here the CDR3 DNA reads TGTGCCAGCAGTGAATATGAGGGGAGGCGATCTAGCACAGATACGCAGTATTTT.

This chain joins TRBV30 and TRBJ1-5; D is ambiguous. The germline CDR1 and CDR2 sequences are GTSNPN and SVGIG (reference sequence). This CDR3 contains 14 residues. Trimming stripped 3 bases from V and 1 base from J, with 10 bases between. This CDR3 is CAWRVHWSNQPQHF. The CDR3 nucleotides read TGTGCCTGGAGGGTACATTGGAGCAATCAGCCCCAGCATTTT.